This is a list of T cell receptor beta chains from one sample in a study of blood T cell repertoires in COVID-19. Sequencing was performed with immunoSEQ multiplex PCR; in TCRdb, only in-frame clones are kept and a portion is missing. The sample includes about 280,000 clones, about nine tenths of them seen just once. The sample taken for sequencing was peripheral blood. These receptors were obtained from a young woman with COVID-19, enrolled during active disease. Both conserved end residues are part of each CDR3. The D gene is left open where the match is weak. Clone size, where shown, is once, few, many, or a class for clones that have expanded.

DNA	CDR3	D	V	J	size
TGTGCCAGCAGGTCGGACAGGGAGGATGTGGCCGGGGAGCTGTTTTTT	CASRSDREDVAGELFF	TRBD1	TRBV28	TRBJ2-2	.
TGTGCCAGCTCTATCATCGAGGGCGAGACCCAGTACTTC	CASSIIEGETQYF	.	TRBV7-8	TRBJ2-5	.
TGTGCCTGCCGGAGGTCCTATAATTCACCCCTCCACTTT	CACRRSYNSPLHF	.	TRBV6-5	TRBJ1-6	.
TGTGCCAGCAGTACTCAGGGGTTCTCTGGAAACACCATATATTTT	CASSTQGFSGNTIYF	.	TRBV2	TRBJ1-3	.
TGTGCCAGCAGCTTAGTGGGGGTCAGGGGGCTCTCTTCACCCCTCCACTTT	CASSLVGVRGLSSPLHF	TRBD1	TRBV11-2	TRBJ1-6	.
TGTGCCAGCAGCTGGGGGGATCAGCCCCAGCATTTT	CASSWGDQPQHF	.	TRBV7-9	TRBJ1-5	few
TGTGCCAGCAGTTACTCGAGCGGGAGTGGTACGCAGTATTTT	CASSYSSGSGTQYF	TRBD2	TRBV6-5	TRBJ2-3	once
TGCGCCAGCAGCGAACTAATGGGACAGGGCTACGAGCAGTACTTC	CASSELMGQGYEQYF	TRBD1	TRBV4-1	TRBJ2-7	once
TGTGCCACCAGCCCCCAGTCGACAGGGACCGATGAGCAGTTCTTC	CATSPQSTGTDEQFF	TRBD1	TRBV15	TRBJ2-1	few
TGTGCCAGCAGTTACGGGGGGTCAGCCTATGGCTACACCTTC	CASSYGGSAYGYTF	.	TRBV6-2/TRBV6-3	TRBJ1-2	.
TGTGCCAGCAGCCCTAGGGACAGGAGCCCTATCGCCTTC	CASSPRDRSPIAF	TRBD1	TRBV7-6	TRBJ1-2	.
TGTGCCAGCAGCACTGCGGGCTCCGGCAATCAGCCCCAGCATTTT	CASSTAGSGNQPQHF	.	TRBV5-6	TRBJ1-5	few
TGTGCCAGCAGTTTAGAGACTAGCGGGAGTAATGAGCAGTTCTTC	CASSLETSGSNEQFF	TRBD2	TRBV27	TRBJ2-1	.
TGTGCCAGCAGCTTACCGACAGGGGGAGCCCTCCACTTT	CASSLPTGGALHF	TRBD1	TRBV7-8	TRBJ1-6	.
TGCAGTGCTAGTGGTAGCGGGAGGGCAGATACGCAGTATTTT	CSASGSGRADTQYF	TRBD2	TRBV20-1	TRBJ2-3	.
TGTGCCATCAGTGAGTCTGGACGGGATTCAGAGACCCAGTACTTC	CAISESGRDSETQYF	.	TRBV10-3	TRBJ2-5	.
TGTGCCAGCAGCGCCGGGACTAGCGGCTCCTACGAGCAGTACTTC	CASSAGTSGSYEQYF	TRBD2	TRBV7-2	TRBJ2-7	.
TGTGCCAGCAGCCTCACTAGCGGGAGGGTCCTTGAGCAGTTCTTC	CASSLTSGRVLEQFF	TRBD2	TRBV5-6	TRBJ2-1	once
TGTGCTAGCAGCCTACGGCTAGCGGGAGCCTTTGGAGATACGCAGTATTTT	CASSLRLAGAFGDTQYF	TRBD2	TRBV7-7	TRBJ2-3	.
TGCAGCGTGTCTTCCGGGACAGGAGTTCGGGAGCAGTACTTC	CSVSSGTGVREQYF	TRBD1	TRBV29-1	TRBJ2-7	.